This is a list of T cell receptor beta chains from one sample in a study of cytomegalovirus exposure and HLA in healthy donors. The table came from immunoSEQ multiplex PCR; TCRdb's copy has only in-frame clones and leaves some out. The sample yields about 160,000 clones, roughly four fifths seen once. The source material was PBMCs. Receptors originate from a man aged 50-59 years in good health and CMV-seropositive. Each CDR3 is given with its conserved first and last residue. Fields, in order: D gene, clone size, J gene, V gene, CDR3 DNA, CDR3 protein. A D gene is named only where the DNA matches it firmly. Size is stated for part of the rows, as once, few or many counts, or as a class when the clone is expanded.

d_call: .; clone_size: .; j_call: TRBJ1-1; v_call: TRBV7-9; cdr3_nt: TGTGCCAGCAGCTTAACCGGGGGGCGAAAAGGAACTGAAGCTTTCTTT; cdr3_aa: CASSLTGGRKGTEAFF
d_call: .; clone_size: .; j_call: TRBJ2-1; v_call: TRBV2; cdr3_nt: TGTGCCAGCCGGAACAGATACAATGAGCAGTTCTTC; cdr3_aa: CASRNRYNEQFF
d_call: .; clone_size: .; j_call: TRBJ1-5; v_call: TRBV10-3; cdr3_nt: TGTGCCATCAGTGAGTCGATAGATCAGCCCCAGCATTTT; cdr3_aa: CAISESIDQPQHF
d_call: .; clone_size: .; j_call: TRBJ2-7; v_call: TRBV30; cdr3_nt: TGTGCCTGGAGCCTTGGGCGTACGAGATTTACCTACGAGCAGTACTTC; cdr3_aa: CAWSLGRTRFTYEQYF
d_call: .; clone_size: .; j_call: TRBJ2-3; v_call: TRBV7-2; cdr3_nt: TGTGCCAGCAGCTCGCGTACAGGGTCAGATACGCAGTATTTT; cdr3_aa: CASSSRTGSDTQYF
d_call: .; clone_size: .; j_call: TRBJ1-2; v_call: TRBV5-4; cdr3_nt: TGTGCCAGCAGCTTGGACAGCTATGGCTACACCTTC; cdr3_aa: CASSLDSYGYTF
d_call: TRBD1; clone_size: .; j_call: TRBJ1-4; v_call: TRBV30; cdr3_nt: TGTGCCTGCGTAACTAAAGACAGGGTTTATGAAAAACTGTTTTTT; cdr3_aa: CACVTKDRVYEKLFF
d_call: .; clone_size: .; j_call: TRBJ1-2; v_call: TRBV28; cdr3_nt: TGTGCCAGCATAGGGGGAATCGACTATGGCTACACCTTC; cdr3_aa: CASIGGIDYGYTF
d_call: TRBD2; clone_size: .; j_call: TRBJ2-1; v_call: TRBV29-1; cdr3_nt: TGCAGCGTTGAACATGTTGCGGGAGAGTCGGCCAATGAGCAGTTCTTC; cdr3_aa: CSVEHVAGESANEQFF
d_call: .; clone_size: .; j_call: TRBJ1-2; v_call: TRBV6-1; cdr3_nt: TGTGCCAGCAGTGAAGAGAGAGTTTATGGCTACACCTTC; cdr3_aa: CASSEERVYGYTF
d_call: TRBD2; clone_size: once; j_call: TRBJ2-7; v_call: TRBV6-5; cdr3_nt: TGTGCCAGCAGCCCCACTAGCGGGGGAACGGAGCAGTACTTC; cdr3_aa: CASSPTSGGTEQYF
d_call: .; clone_size: .; j_call: TRBJ1-2; v_call: TRBV2; cdr3_nt: TGTGCCAGCAGTGGACAGCCCCATGGCTACACCTTC; cdr3_aa: CASSGQPHGYTF
d_call: .; clone_size: .; j_call: TRBJ2-7; v_call: TRBV11-1; cdr3_nt: TGTGCCAGCAGCCCCGAGGCCGGATCCTACGAGCAGTACTTC; cdr3_aa: CASSPEAGSYEQYF
d_call: .; clone_size: .; j_call: TRBJ2-3; v_call: TRBV11-2; cdr3_nt: TGTGCCAGCAGCTTAGAACCCGGCGGAGGAGCAGATACGCAGTATTTT; cdr3_aa: CASSLEPGGGADTQYF
d_call: .; clone_size: medium-sized; j_call: TRBJ2-1; v_call: TRBV21-1; cdr3_nt: TGTGCCAGCAGCCTCCTTTACTCCTACAATGAGCAGTTCTTC; cdr3_aa: CASSLLYSYNEQFF
d_call: .; clone_size: .; j_call: TRBJ2-7; v_call: TRBV19; cdr3_nt: TGTGCCAGTAGTGTAGCCTACCAGCCACTAAACTACGAGCAGTACTTC; cdr3_aa: CASSVAYQPLNYEQYF
d_call: TRBD1; clone_size: .; j_call: TRBJ2-7; v_call: TRBV6-5; cdr3_nt: TGTGCCAGCAGACCGGGACAGGGGCTCTACGAGCAGTACTTC; cdr3_aa: CASRPGQGLYEQYF
d_call: .; clone_size: .; j_call: TRBJ1-3; v_call: TRBV28; cdr3_nt: TGTGCCAGCAGTCTAATACAGGATTCTGGAAACACCATATATTTT; cdr3_aa: CASSLIQDSGNTIYF
d_call: .; clone_size: .; j_call: TRBJ2-7; v_call: TRBV5-1; cdr3_nt: TGCGCCAGCAGTCCGAGGGTATCCTACGAGCAGTACTTC; cdr3_aa: CASSPRVSYEQYF
d_call: .; clone_size: .; j_call: TRBJ1-1; v_call: TRBV28; cdr3_nt: TGTGCCACCGATACTACCCCGAACACTGAAGCTTTCTTT; cdr3_aa: CATDTTPNTEAFF
d_call: TRBD1; clone_size: once; j_call: TRBJ2-2; v_call: TRBV5-1; cdr3_nt: TGCGCCAGCCGACAGGGGGGCGACACCGGGGAGCTGTTTTTT; cdr3_aa: CASRQGGDTGELFF
d_call: .; clone_size: .; j_call: TRBJ2-2; v_call: TRBV7-2; cdr3_nt: TGTGCCAGCAGTTTAGACACAGGGCCCGGGGAGCTGTTTTTT; cdr3_aa: CASSLDTGPGELFF
d_call: .; clone_size: once; j_call: TRBJ1-2; v_call: TRBV6-1; cdr3_nt: TGTGCCAGCAGTGACAGTTTCGCCTATGGCTACACCTTC; cdr3_aa: CASSDSFAYGYTF
d_call: TRBD2; clone_size: .; j_call: TRBJ2-5; v_call: TRBV29-1; cdr3_nt: TGCAGCGGTGGGGAGGGGACCCAGTACTTC; cdr3_aa: CSGGEGTQYF
d_call: TRBD2; clone_size: .; j_call: TRBJ2-3; v_call: TRBV28; cdr3_nt: TGTGCCAGCAGTTTGGATTTGGCTATGGGCGGGAGTAACACAGATACGCAGTATTTT; cdr3_aa: CASSLDLAMGGSNTDTQYF
d_call: .; clone_size: once; j_call: TRBJ1-1; v_call: TRBV19; cdr3_nt: TGTGCCAGTAGTAAGGGAGAGCGGAACACTGAAGCTTTCTTT; cdr3_aa: CASSKGERNTEAFF
d_call: TRBD1; clone_size: .; j_call: TRBJ2-5; v_call: TRBV5-1; cdr3_nt: TGCGCCAGCAGCTTGGGACAGGGGGCAGGTGAGACCCAGTACTTC; cdr3_aa: CASSLGQGAGETQYF
d_call: .; clone_size: .; j_call: TRBJ1-1; v_call: TRBV29-1; cdr3_nt: TGCAGCGTCCTGGGGCAGGGGAACACTGAAGCTTTCTTT; cdr3_aa: CSVLGQGNTEAFF